This paragraph covers one T cell receptor beta chain sequence. This entry belongs to a study of cytomegalovirus exposure and HLA in healthy donors. The donors belonged to the approximately 120-subject validation cohort, separate from the roughly 710-subject first cohort. J was trimmed by 4 bases and V by 4 bases; bases with no gene match: 10. The CDR3 consists of 15 residues. The germline gives CDR1 SGDLS, CDR2 YYNGEE. Data came from immunoSEQ multiplex PCR; TCRdb stores just in-frame clones and leaves some out. This table holds a few hundred thousand clones, 70% to 90% found once. This receptor was obtained from a woman aged 18-29 years in good health and CMV-seronegative. The V and J genes are TRBV9 and TRBJ1-2, with 7 bases fitting TRBD1. Sequencing used PBMCs. In DNA form, the CDR3 reads TGTGCCAGCAGCTCGAGGGTCCGACAGGGCTATGGCTACACCTTC. It yields the protein CASSSRVRQGYGYTF.